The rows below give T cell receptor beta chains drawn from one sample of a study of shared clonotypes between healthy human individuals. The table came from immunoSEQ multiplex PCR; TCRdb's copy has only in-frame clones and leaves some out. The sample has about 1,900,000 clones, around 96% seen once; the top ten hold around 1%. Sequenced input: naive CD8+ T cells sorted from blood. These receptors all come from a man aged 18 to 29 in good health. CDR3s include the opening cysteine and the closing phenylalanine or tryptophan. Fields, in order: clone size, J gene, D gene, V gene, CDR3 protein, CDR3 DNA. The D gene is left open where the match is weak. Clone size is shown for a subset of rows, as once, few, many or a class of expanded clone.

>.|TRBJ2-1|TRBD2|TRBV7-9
CASSQGLAETGNEQFF
TGTGCCAGCAGCCAGGGACTAGCGGAGACGGGGAATGAGCAGTTCTTC
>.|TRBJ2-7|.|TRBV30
CALDSSYEQYF
TGTGCCTTAGACAGTTCCTACGAGCAGTACTTC
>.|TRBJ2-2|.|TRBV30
CAWSVGAVGELFF
TGTGCCTGGAGTGTCGGGGCCGTTGGGGAGCTGTTTTTT
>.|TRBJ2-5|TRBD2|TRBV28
CASSGDYFETQYF
TGTGCCAGCAGTGGGGACTATTTTGAGACCCAGTACTTC
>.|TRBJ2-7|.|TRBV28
CASSFTDYEQYF
TGTGCCAGCAGTTTTACAGACTACGAGCAGTACTTC
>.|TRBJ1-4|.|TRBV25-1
CASSEGGATNEKLFF
TGTGCCAGCAGTGAAGGGGGCGCGACTAATGAAAAACTGTTTTTT
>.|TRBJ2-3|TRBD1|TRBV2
CASSEGDSSTDTQYF
TGTGCCAGCAGTGAGGGGGACAGTAGCACAGATACGCAGTATTTT
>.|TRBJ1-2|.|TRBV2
CASSEGDGTNYGYTF
TGTGCCAGCAGTGAGGGGGACGGAACTAACTATGGCTACACCTTC
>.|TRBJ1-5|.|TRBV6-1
CAADTWGRNQPQHF
TGTGCCGCCGACACATGGGGGAGGAACCAGCCCCAGCATTTT
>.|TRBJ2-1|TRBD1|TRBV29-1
CSVEGGQSSYNEQFF
TGCAGCGTTGAAGGGGGACAGAGCTCCTACAATGAGCAGTTCTTC
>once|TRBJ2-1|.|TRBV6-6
CASSSTSYNEQFF
TGTGCCAGCAGTTCGACTAGTTACAATGAGCAGTTCTTC
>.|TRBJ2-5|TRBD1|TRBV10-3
CAISDTGGQETQYF
TGTGCCATCAGTGATACAGGGGGGCAAGAGACCCAGTACTTC
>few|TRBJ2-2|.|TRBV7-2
CASSLGSGELFF
TGTGCCAGCAGCTTAGGGTCCGGGGAGCTGTTTTTT
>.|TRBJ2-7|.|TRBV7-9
CASSSRSSYEQYF
TGTGCCAGCAGCTCCCGTAGTTCCTACGAGCAGTACTTC
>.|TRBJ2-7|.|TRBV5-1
CASRDGGYYEQYF
TGCGCCAGCCGCGACGGAGGCTACTACGAGCAGTACTTC
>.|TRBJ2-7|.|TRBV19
CASSTYGGGSYEQYF
TGTGCCAGTAGTACCTATGGAGGGGGCAGCTACGAGCAGTACTTC
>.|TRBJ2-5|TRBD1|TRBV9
CASSPGQLQETQYF
TGTGCCAGCAGCCCGGGACAGCTCCAAGAGACCCAGTACTTC
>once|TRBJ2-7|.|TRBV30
CAWSLGSLYEQYF
TGTGCCTGGAGCCTCGGGTCGCTTTACGAGCAGTACTTC
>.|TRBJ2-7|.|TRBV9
CASSVGYSDYEQYF
TGTGCCAGCAGCGTAGGATATTCGGACTACGAGCAGTACTTC
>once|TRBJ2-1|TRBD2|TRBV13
CASSLTIAGANEQFF
TGTGCCAGCAGCTTAACGATAGCGGGGGCGAATGAGCAGTTCTTC
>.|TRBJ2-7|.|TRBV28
CASSPPLGGQYEQYF
TGTGCCAGCAGTCCGCCGTTGGGGGGGCAATACGAGCAGTACTTC
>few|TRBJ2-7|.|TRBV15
CATSRDRGSSYEQYF
TGTGCCACCAGCAGAGATCGGGGAAGCTCCTACGAGCAGTACTTC
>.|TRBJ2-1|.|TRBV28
CASSFRGSYNEQFF
TGTGCCAGCAGTTTTCGGGGTTCCTACAATGAGCAGTTCTTC
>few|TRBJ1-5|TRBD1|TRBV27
CASSLDRAIQPQHF
TGTGCCAGCAGTTTGGACAGGGCGATTCAGCCCCAGCATTTT
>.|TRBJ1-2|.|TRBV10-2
CASSGAYGYTF
TGCGCCAGCAGTGGGGCCTATGGCTACACCTTC
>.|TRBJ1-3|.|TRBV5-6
CASSLGAPGNTIYF
TGTGCCAGCAGCTTGGGGGCTCCTGGAAACACCATATATTTT
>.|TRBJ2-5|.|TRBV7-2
CASSFGALPQETQYF
TGTGCCAGCAGCTTTGGCGCCCTACCCCAAGAGACCCAGTACTTC
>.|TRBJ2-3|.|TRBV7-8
CASSAQGFTDTQYF
TGTGCCAGCAGCGCACAGGGTTTTACGGATACGCAGTATTTT
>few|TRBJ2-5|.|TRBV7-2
CASSLEQQETQYF
TGTGCCAGCAGCTTAGAACAGCAAGAGACCCAGTACTTC
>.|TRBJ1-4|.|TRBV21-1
CASSKGGTGRGEKLFF
TGTGCCAGCAGCAAAGGTGGGACAGGCCGAGGTGAAAAACTGTTTTTT
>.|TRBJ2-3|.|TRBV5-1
CASSWGGAASTDTQYF
TGCGCCAGCAGCTGGGGCGGGGCGGCCTCCACAGATACGCAGTATTTT
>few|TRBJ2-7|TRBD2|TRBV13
CASSLLLAGDEQYF
TGTGCCAGCAGCTTACTACTAGCGGGGGACGAGCAGTACTTC
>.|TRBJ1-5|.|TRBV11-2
CASSLDPGASQPQHF
TGTGCCAGCAGCCTAGACCCCGGGGCCAGCCAGCCCCAGCATTTT
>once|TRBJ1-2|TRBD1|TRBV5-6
CASSPLTGTGDVGYTF
TGTGCCAGCAGCCCCCTAACCGGGACAGGGGACGTCGGCTACACCTTC
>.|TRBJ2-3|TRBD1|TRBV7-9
CASSPRTGTSTDTQYF
TGTGCCAGCAGCCCCAGGACAGGAACTAGCACAGATACGCAGTATTTT
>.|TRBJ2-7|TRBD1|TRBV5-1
CASSATGEREQYF
TGCGCCAGCAGCGCGACAGGGGAGCGGGAGCAGTACTTC
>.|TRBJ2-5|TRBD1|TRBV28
CASSWETGVLETQYF
TGTGCCAGCAGTTGGGAGACAGGGGTCCTGGAGACCCAGTACTTC
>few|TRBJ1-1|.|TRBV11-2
CASSFSHTEAFF
TGTGCCAGCAGCTTTAGCCACACTGAAGCTTTCTTT
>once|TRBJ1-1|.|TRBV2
CASSETFGNTEAFF
TGTGCCAGCAGTGAGACGTTCGGGAACACTGAAGCTTTCTTT